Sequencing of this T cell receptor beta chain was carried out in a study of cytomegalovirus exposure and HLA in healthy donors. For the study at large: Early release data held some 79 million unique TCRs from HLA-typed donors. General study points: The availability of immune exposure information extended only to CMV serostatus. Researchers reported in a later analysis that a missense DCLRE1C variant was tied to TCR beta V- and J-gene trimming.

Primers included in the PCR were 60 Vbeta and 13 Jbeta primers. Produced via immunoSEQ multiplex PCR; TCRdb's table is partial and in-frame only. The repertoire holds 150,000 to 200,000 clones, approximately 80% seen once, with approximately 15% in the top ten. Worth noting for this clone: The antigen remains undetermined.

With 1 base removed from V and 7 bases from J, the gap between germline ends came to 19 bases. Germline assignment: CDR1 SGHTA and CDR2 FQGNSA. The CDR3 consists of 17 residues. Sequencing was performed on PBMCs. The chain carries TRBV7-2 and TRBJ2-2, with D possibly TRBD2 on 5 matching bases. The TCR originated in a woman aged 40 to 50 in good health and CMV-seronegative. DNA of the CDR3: TGTGCCAGCAGCTTAGGGAGCGGTACACAGTGGGGCGGGGAGCTGTTTTTT. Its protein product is CASSLGSGTQWGGELFF.